A single sample is the source of the 18 T cell receptor beta chains below, sequenced in a study of identical twins. One entry per CDR3 protein, called by TCRdb with MiXCR from the 5' RACE reads. The sample includes roughly 220,000 distinct CDR3 sequences, approximately 5.9% of them seen just once. These sequences were also reported in another study, on T cells expressing NK-cell markers.

The sample comprised CD8+ T cells sorted from blood. Source of these receptors: a woman younger than 30 in good health.

In this sample, this clonotype turned up many times. The chain is built from TRBV7-9 and TRBJ2-1; no definite D call. V gave up 1 base and J gave up 3 bases, with 7 bases separating them. Germline V CDR1 and CDR2: SEHNR, FQNEAQ (reference sequence). This CDR3 spans 14 amino acids. The CDR3 coding sequence is TGTGCCAGCAGCTTAGAACTGAGCTACAATGAGCAGTTCTTC. Its translation is CASSLELSYNEQFF.

The genes are TRBV27 and TRBJ2-1; 7 bases line up with TRBD1. The germline CDR1 and CDR2 sequences are MNHEY and SMNVEV (reference sequence). V was pared by 7 bases and J by 7 bases, with 10 bases of the junction left unmatched. The CDR3 has 14 residues. CDR3 in amino acids: CASTDRAIRNEQFF. The CDR3 DNA sequence: TGTGCCAGCACCGACAGGGCTATAAGGAATGAGCAGTTCTTC.

In DNA form, the CDR3 reads TGTGCCAGCAGCTTGGGGGGAGCGGCCCTGAATGAGCAGTTCTTC. Translated: CASSLGGAALNEQFF. The V call is TRBV5-4, the J call TRBJ2-1; weak D call: TRBD2 (5 bases). The germline CDR1 and CDR2 sequences are SGHNT and YYREEE (reference sequence). The V and J ends lost 0 bases and 7 bases respectively, with 14 bases between them. The CDR3 contains 15 residues. Complete variable domain (other parts from reference TRBV5-4 and TRBJ2-1): ETGVTQSPTHLIKTRGQQVTLRCSSQSGHNTVSWYQQALGQGPQFIFQYYREEENGRGNFPPRFSGLQFPNYSSELNVNALELDDSALYLCASSLGGAALNEQFFGPGTRLTVL.

This clonotype was seen many times. This chain links TRBV12-3 or TRBV12-4 with TRBJ2-2, with TRBD2 matching 7 bases. This CDR3 comprises 14 residues. The J segment lost 6 bases and the V segment lost 1 base, leaving 2 bases of the junction unmatched. The CDR3 DNA reads as TGTGCCAGCAGTTTAGGGCTAGCGGCCGGGGAGCTGTTTTTT. Protein: CASSLGLAAGELFF.

This clonotype turned up a few times. J is TRBJ1-4 and V is TRBV20-1; TRBD1 matches 8 bases. Germline loops: CDR1 DFQATT, CDR2 SNEGSKA (reference sequence). The ends lost 4 bases at V and 16 bases at J; junction bases unmatched: 8. The CDR3 is made up of 11 amino acids. The CDR3 sequence is CSATLQGVPFF. The CDR3 DNA reads TGCAGTGCTACCTTACAGGGGGTCCCGTTTTTT.

This clonotype was found a few times. The rearrangement joins TRBV7-9 to TRBJ1-5; weak D call: TRBD1 (5 bases). V was clipped by 5 bases and J by 4 bases, with 15 bases between them. This CDR3 spans 15 amino acids. Germline assignment: CDR1 SEHNR and CDR2 FQNEAQ (reference sequence). In nucleotides, the CDR3 is TGTGCCAGCAGCGGGAACCAGGGTTTGAATCAGCCCCAGCATTTT. Protein sequence: CASSGNQGLNQPQHF.

The chain employs TRBV20-1 and TRBJ2-1; 10 bases align to TRBD2. The CDR3 contains 16 residues. Germline values: CDR1 DFQATT, CDR2 SNEGSKA (reference sequence). The V and J ends lost 5 bases and 2 bases, in that order; junction bases with no gene match: 9. The CDR3 loop reads CSAGGAGGTTYNEQFF. CDR3 sequence (DNA): TGCAGTGCTGGGGGAGCGGGAGGGACCACCTACAATGAGCAGTTCTTC.

In this sample, this clonotype turned up a few times. V usage is TRBV9 and J usage is TRBJ2-1, with 7 bases that match TRBD2. CDR3 length: 14 amino acids. Trimming removed 4 bases from V and 0 bases from J; junction bases left unmatched: 1. Germline V lookup: CDR1 SGDLS, CDR2 YYNGEE. In DNA form, the CDR3 reads TGTGCCAGCAGCACGGGGGGCTCCTACAATGAGCAGTTCTTC. Translation gives CASSTGGSYNEQFF.

This clonotype was counted many times. J is TRBJ1-3 and V is TRBV7-9; no reliable D call. Germline CDR1 SEHNR, CDR2 FQNEAQ (reference sequence). This CDR3 has 15 amino acids. V lost 5 bases, J lost 0 bases, and 11 bases lay in between. CDR3 residues: CASSRGPPSGNTIYF. CDR3 DNA: TGTGCCAGCAGCCGAGGGCCGCCCTCTGGAAACACCATATATTTT.

The V gene is TRBV27, the J gene TRBJ2-7; 7 positions match TRBD2. There are 13 residues in the CDR3. V shed 3 bases, J shed 3 bases, and the junction held 2 bases outside the gene matches. The germline V gene encodes CDR1 MNHEY and CDR2 SMNVEV (reference sequence). The CDR3 DNA sequence: TGTGCCAGCAGTTTGGGAGGGAACTACGAGCAGTACTTC. This gives the protein CASSLGGNYEQYF.

In its sample, this clonotype was seen a few times. The chain is built from TRBV7-9 and TRBJ1-1, with D tentatively TRBD1 (5 bases). V was pared by 8 bases and J by 2 bases, with 18 bases between. In germline, CDR1 is SEHNR, CDR2 FQNEAQ (reference sequence). The CDR3 runs 15 residues. CDR3 in amino acids: CASSAPPQGNTEAFF. In DNA, the CDR3 is TGTGCCAGCTCCGCCCCTCCGCAGGGTAACACTGAAGCTTTCTTT.

This clonotype was detected only once. This may come from a read error, since a much larger clone is one base off. The rearrangement joins TRBV7-9 to TRBJ2-7, with a possible D match to TRBD1 (5 bases). Germline V CDR1 and CDR2: SEHNR, FQNEAQ (reference sequence). CDR3 length: 13 amino acids. The CDR3 bases are TGTACCAGCAGCATCTTGGACACCTACGAGCAGTACTTC. This sequence encodes CTSSILDTYEQYF. Full variable domain (outside the CDR3, taken from reference TRBV7-9 and TRBJ2-7): DTGVSQNPRHKITKRGQNVTFRCDPISEHNRLYWYRQTLGQGPEFLTYFQNEAQLEKSRLLSDRFSAERPKGSFSTLEIQRTEQGDSAMYLCTSSILDTYEQYFGPGTRLTVT.

The chain joins TRBV12-3 or TRBV12-4 to TRBJ1-4; 11 positions agree with TRBD1. The CDR3 runs 15 residues. Trimming cost V 6 bases and J 4 bases; bases outside gene matches: 4. CDR3 sequence reads: CASRPGTGGNEKLFF. The CDR3 DNA reads TGTGCCAGCAGACCCGGGACAGGGGGTAATGAAAAACTGTTTTTT.

This clonotype was observed many times. CDR3 in amino acids: CASSLQGRNTEAFF. CDR3 nucleotide sequence: TGTGCCAGCAGCCTACAGGGGAGGAACACTGAAGCTTTCTTT. This chain uses TRBV6-1 with TRBJ1-1, with TRBD1 identical over 7 bases. From germline, CDR1 is MNHNS and CDR2 SASEGT. The CDR3 consists of 14 residues. V shed 6 bases, J shed 1 base, and the junction held 5 bases outside the gene matches.

This clonotype was counted ten times or more. The chain combines TRBV9 with TRBJ2-1, with TRBD2 matching over 11 bases. The CDR3 is made up of 16 amino acids. V lost 3 bases, J lost 4 bases, and 6 bases stayed unmatched. CDR1 and CDR2 from the germline V gene are SGDLS and YYNGEE. This chain's CDR3 is CASSAGTSGKYNEQFF. The DNA of the CDR3 is TGTGCCAGCAGCGCCGGGACTAGCGGTAAATACAATGAGCAGTTCTTC. The full variable domain, its missing parts supplied by reference TRBV9 and TRBJ2-1, is DSGVTQTPKHLITATGQRVTLRCSPRSGDLSVYWYQQSLDQGLQFLIQYYNGEERAKGNILERFSAQQFPDLHSELNLSSLELGDSALYFCASSAGTSGKYNEQFFGPGTRLTVL.

This clonotype was observed many times. J is TRBJ1-3 and V is TRBV12-3 or TRBV12-4; 7 positions agree with TRBD1. The CDR3 contains 14 residues. V gave up 7 bases and J gave up 1 base; unmatched junction bases: 4. The CDR3 DNA reads TGTGCCAGCACCCCGACAGGGTCTGGAAACACCATATATTTT. This translates into CASTPTGSGNTIYF.

This rearrangement joins TRBV21-1 to TRBJ2-3. TRBV21-1 is recorded as a pseudogene. This CDR3 comprises 12 residues. The CDR3 here is CASSKVGSTQYF. The CDR3 region has the DNA TGTGCCAGCAGCAAAGTAGGATCTACGCAGTATTTT.

This clonotype was detected once. A much larger clone sits a single nucleotide away, making a read error possible. The chain couples TRBV14 to TRBJ2-3; D uncertain. The CDR3 consists of 14 residues. Trimming removed 2 bases at V and 6 bases at J, with 12 bases between. Germline V CDR1 and CDR2: SGHDN, FVKESK. The CDR3, as DNA: TGTGCCAGCAGCCAAAGAGATTCTCCGGATACGCAGTATTTT. Protein product: CASSQRDSPDTQYF.